The present TCR beta chain was sequenced within a study of CD8 T cells in ankylosing spondylitis. TCRdb redid the calling of the 5' RACE reads with MiXCR, one entry per CDR3 protein. The sample has fewer than 750,000 distinct CDR3 sequences, around a fifth seen once. This clonotype was seen more than once but under ten times. Its antigen is still unknown. The study's findings and limits: Reported data indicate significant enrichment of disease-linked clones within matched ankylosing spondylitis synovial fluid. Made up of eight highly homologous variants, a TCR beta motif appeared characteristic of ankylosing spondylitis blood.

After removal of 3 bases from V and 1 base from J, the junction contained 5 bases not matched to a gene. CDR3 length equals 16 residues. CDR1 is MDHEN, CDR2 SYDVKM, per germline. The receptor comes from a male donor with ankylosing spondylitis. The chain couples TRBV28 to TRBJ2-1; 8 bases are shared with TRBD2. Sequences were obtained from blood, either unsorted or a sorted T cell fraction (not recorded which). This CDR3 reads CASSFPAGASYNEQFF. DNA of the CDR3: TGTGCCAGCAGTTTCCCAGCGGGAGCATCCTACAATGAGCAGTTCTTC.